This is a list of T cell receptor beta chains from one sample in a study of monozygotic twins with inflammatory bowel disease. TCRdb reworked the 5' RACE reads into one entry per CDR3 protein, no DNA. This repertoire includes approximately 400,000 distinct CDR3 sequences. The sequenced material came from blood. The receptors originated from a human donor with ulcerative colitis or Crohn's disease, or a healthy co-twin of an affected twin (not recorded which). Each CDR3 is given with its conserved first and last residue. Each record gives: V gene, J gene, CDR3 protein.

v_gene: TRBV5-1
j_gene: TRBJ2-5
CDR3aa: CASSLAKATGRRMDRETQYF

v_gene: TRBV6-1
j_gene: TRBJ1-2
CDR3aa: CASTSPGVHTF

v_gene: TRBV25-1
j_gene: TRBJ2-5
CDR3aa: CASSGFVGQVETQYF

v_gene: TRBV6-6
j_gene: TRBJ2-7
CDR3aa: CASNTGQGIYEPYF

v_gene: TRBV5-1
j_gene: TRBJ1-1
CDR3aa: CASSPWDREDTEAFF

v_gene: TRBV20-1
j_gene: TRBJ2-1
CDR3aa: CSARDHSSGIIDEQFF

v_gene: TRBV2
j_gene: TRBJ2-2
CDR3aa: CSSSEIRGMNTGELFF

v_gene: TRBV29-1
j_gene: TRBJ1-2
CDR3aa: CSVMGQGFEGYTF

v_gene: TRBV7-2
j_gene: TRBJ1-1
CDR3aa: CASSLGWSGLGEAFF

v_gene: TRBV5-1
j_gene: TRBJ1-2
CDR3aa: CASSLDTEGGGYTF

v_gene: TRBV7-2
j_gene: TRBJ1-2
CDR3aa: CASSLVGTDSYGYTF

v_gene: TRBV5-1
j_gene: TRBJ2-6
CDR3aa: CASSLMPGSGANVLTF

v_gene: TRBV6-1
j_gene: TRBJ1-4
CDR3aa: CASSEIGTGREKLFF

v_gene: TRBV19
j_gene: TRBJ2-4
CDR3aa: CASSMVQGKNIQYF

v_gene: TRBV6-5
j_gene: TRBJ1-3
CDR3aa: CASSFLGSGSGNTIYF

v_gene: TRBV5-1
j_gene: TRBJ1-1
CDR3aa: CASSLARGGNTEAFF

v_gene: TRBV11-1
j_gene: TRBJ1-1
CDR3aa: CASSFAPGEGGMNTEAFF

v_gene: TRBV29-1
j_gene: TRBJ2-1
CDR3aa: CSVGTLTVYNEQFF

v_gene: TRBV11-2
j_gene: TRBJ1-2
CDR3aa: CASSLDRTGGYTF

v_gene: TRBV18
j_gene: TRBJ1-2
CDR3aa: CASSRTGFRDGYTF

v_gene: TRBV29-1
j_gene: TRBJ1-4
CDR3aa: CSVQGSNEKLFF

v_gene: TRBV28
j_gene: TRBJ1-1
CDR3aa: CASSSSGQVNTEAFF

v_gene: TRBV5-6
j_gene: TRBJ2-1
CDR3aa: CASSLFQGYNEQFF

v_gene: TRBV5-4
j_gene: TRBJ1-2
CDR3aa: CASSPGTGADNYGYTF

v_gene: TRBV7-2
j_gene: TRBJ2-2
CDR3aa: CASRSSTNTGELFF

v_gene: TRBV5-5
j_gene: TRBJ2-1
CDR3aa: CASSRDAYNEQFF

v_gene: TRBV10-3
j_gene: TRBJ2-7
CDR3aa: CAISWTGTPYEQYF

v_gene: TRBV12-3/TRBV12-4
j_gene: TRBJ2-7
CDR3aa: CASSSWTSGDSYEQYF

v_gene: TRBV9
j_gene: TRBJ2-3
CDR3aa: CASSGMRPSTDTQYF

v_gene: TRBV12-3/TRBV12-4
j_gene: TRBJ2-3
CDR3aa: CASSSWVKGTDTQYF

v_gene: TRBV4-1
j_gene: TRBJ1-5
CDR3aa: CASSQDLDGSNQPQHF

v_gene: TRBV20-1
j_gene: TRBJ2-5
CDR3aa: CSARSGTGVETQYF

v_gene: TRBV11-2
j_gene: TRBJ2-3
CDR3aa: CASSFDGTSTDTQYF

v_gene: TRBV12-5
j_gene: TRBJ1-5
CDR3aa: CASGPHSRDITYSNQPQHF

v_gene: TRBV6-1
j_gene: TRBJ2-4
CDR3aa: CASSKLGSTVAKNIQYF

v_gene: TRBV3-1
j_gene: TRBJ2-3
CDR3aa: CASSPLRGGGTDTQYF

v_gene: TRBV29-1
j_gene: TRBJ1-5
CDR3aa: CSVGEQYNQPQHF

v_gene: TRBV6-2/TRBV6-3
j_gene: TRBJ1-1
CDR3aa: CASSSGTGEGGTEAFF

v_gene: TRBV7-6
j_gene: TRBJ2-7
CDR3aa: CASSLGHPSGVGFHEQYF

v_gene: TRBV5-1
j_gene: TRBJ2-5
CDR3aa: CASSSLPSGTETQYF